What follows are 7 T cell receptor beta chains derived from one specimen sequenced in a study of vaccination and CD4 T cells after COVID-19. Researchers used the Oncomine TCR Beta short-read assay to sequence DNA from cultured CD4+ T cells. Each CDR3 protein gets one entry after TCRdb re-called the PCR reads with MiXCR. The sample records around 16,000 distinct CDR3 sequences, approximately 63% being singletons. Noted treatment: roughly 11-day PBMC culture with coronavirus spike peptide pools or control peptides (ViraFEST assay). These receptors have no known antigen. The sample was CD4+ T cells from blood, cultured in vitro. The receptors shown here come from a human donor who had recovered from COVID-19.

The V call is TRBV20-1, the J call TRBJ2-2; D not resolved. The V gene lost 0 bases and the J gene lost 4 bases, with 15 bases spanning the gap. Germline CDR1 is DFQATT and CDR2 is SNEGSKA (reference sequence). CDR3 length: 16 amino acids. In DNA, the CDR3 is TGCAGTGCTAGAGATTTTAGCTCGAGTGCCACCGGGGAGCTGTTTTTT. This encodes CSARDFSSSATGELFF.

CDR3 sequence reads: CSVAGVGYTF. CDR3 DNA: TGCAGTGTGGCAGGGGTTGGCTACACCTTC. This chain links TRBV20-1 with TRBJ1-2; weak D call: TRBD1 (6 bases). The CDR3 totals 10 residues. With 7 bases removed from V and 7 bases from J, the gap between germline ends came to 10 bases. Germline loops: CDR1 DFQATT, CDR2 SNEGSKA (reference sequence).

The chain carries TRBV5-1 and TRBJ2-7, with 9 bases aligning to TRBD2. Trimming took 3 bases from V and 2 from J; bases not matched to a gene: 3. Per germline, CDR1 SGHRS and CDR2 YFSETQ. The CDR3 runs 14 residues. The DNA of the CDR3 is TGCGCCAGCAGCTACCAGCGGGGGGCCTACGAGCAGTACTTC. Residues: CASSYQRGAYEQYF.

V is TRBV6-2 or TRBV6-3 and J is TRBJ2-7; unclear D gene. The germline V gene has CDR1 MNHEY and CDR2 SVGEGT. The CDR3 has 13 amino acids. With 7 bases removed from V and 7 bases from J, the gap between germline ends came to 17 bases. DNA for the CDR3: TGTGCCAGCATCGAAGACTTGCACGGGGAGCAGTACTTC. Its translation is CASIEDLHGEQYF.

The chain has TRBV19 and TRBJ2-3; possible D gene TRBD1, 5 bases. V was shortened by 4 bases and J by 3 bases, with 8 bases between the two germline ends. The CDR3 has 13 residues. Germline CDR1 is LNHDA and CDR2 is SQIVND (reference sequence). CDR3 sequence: CASSRKGTDTQYF. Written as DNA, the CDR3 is TGTGCCAGTAGTAGGAAGGGGACAGATACGCAGTATTTT.

This chain's CDR3 is CASSMGRTSGGGTDTQYF. Written as DNA, the CDR3 is TGTGCCAGTAGTATGGGTAGGACTAGCGGGGGGGGCACAGATACGCAGTATTTT. The chain couples TRBV19 to TRBJ2-3; 15 positions agree with TRBD2. The CDR3 is 18 residues long. The V and J ends lost 3 bases and 1 base, in that order; junction bases with no gene match: 5. From germline, CDR1 is LNHDA and CDR2 SQIVND (reference sequence).

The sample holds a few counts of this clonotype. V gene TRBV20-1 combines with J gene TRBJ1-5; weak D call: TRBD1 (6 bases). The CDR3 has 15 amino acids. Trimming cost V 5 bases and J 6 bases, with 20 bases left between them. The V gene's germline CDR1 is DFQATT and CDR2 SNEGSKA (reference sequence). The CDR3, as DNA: TGCAGTGCTCAATCTTTACAGGGAGTGAGTCAGCCCCAGCATTTT. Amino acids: CSAQSLQGVSQPQHF.